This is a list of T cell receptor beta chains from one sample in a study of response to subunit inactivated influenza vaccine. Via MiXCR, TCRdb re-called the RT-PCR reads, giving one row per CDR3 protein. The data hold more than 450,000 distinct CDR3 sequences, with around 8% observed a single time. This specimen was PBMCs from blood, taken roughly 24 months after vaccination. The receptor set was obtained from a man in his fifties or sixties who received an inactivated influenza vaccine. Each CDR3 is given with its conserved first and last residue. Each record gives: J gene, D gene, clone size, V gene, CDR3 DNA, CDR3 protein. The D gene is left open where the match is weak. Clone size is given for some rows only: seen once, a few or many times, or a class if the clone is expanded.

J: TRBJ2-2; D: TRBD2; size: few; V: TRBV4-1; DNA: TGCGCCAGCAGCCTACGGACTAGCGGGGCCGGGGAGCTGTTTTTT; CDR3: CASSLRTSGAGELFF
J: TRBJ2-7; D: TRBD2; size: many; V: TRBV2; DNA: TGTGCCAGCAGTGAGTCCGGGACTAGCGTCTACGAGCAGTACTTC; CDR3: CASSESGTSVYEQYF
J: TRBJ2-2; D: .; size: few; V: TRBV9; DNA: TGTGCCAGCAGCCCGATCCTAGCGAACACCGGGGAGCTGTTTTTT; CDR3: CASSPILANTGELFF
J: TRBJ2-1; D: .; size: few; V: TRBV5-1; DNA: TGCGCCAGCAGCTTGCTCAGCAGATACAATGAGCAGTTCTTC; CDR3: CASSLLSRYNEQFF
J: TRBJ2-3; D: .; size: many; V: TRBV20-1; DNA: TGCAGTGCTAACACAGATACGCAGTATTTT; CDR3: CSANTDTQYF
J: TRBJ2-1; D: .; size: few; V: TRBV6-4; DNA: TGTGCCAGCAGTGACCGGCCAGGGGTAGGAGAGCAGTTCTTC; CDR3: CASSDRPGVGEQFF
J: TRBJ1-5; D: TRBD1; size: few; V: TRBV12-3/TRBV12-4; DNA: TGTGCCAGCAGTGCGACAGGGGAGAGGAATCAGCCCCAGCATTTT; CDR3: CASSATGERNQPQHF
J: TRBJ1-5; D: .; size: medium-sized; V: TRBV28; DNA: TGTGCCAGCAGTTTGCACCAGGGGTCGCAGCCCCAGCATTTT; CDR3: CASSLHQGSQPQHF
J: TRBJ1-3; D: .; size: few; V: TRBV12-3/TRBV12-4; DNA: TGTGCCAGCAGTTTAGGGGCGGTTCTTGGCCTCGGAAACACCATATATTTT; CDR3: CASSLGAVLGLGNTIYF
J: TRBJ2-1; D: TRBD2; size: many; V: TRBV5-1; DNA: TGCGCCAGCAGCAGGGGACTAGCGTTAGTCGATGAGCAGTTCTTC; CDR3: CASSRGLALVDEQFF
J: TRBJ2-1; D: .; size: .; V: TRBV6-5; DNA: TGTGCCAGCAGTTACGACAGAGGCGAGCAGTTCTTC; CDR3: CASSYDRGEQFF
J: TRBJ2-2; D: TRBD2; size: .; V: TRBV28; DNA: TGTGCCAGCAGCCTATTAACAGGACTAGCGGATCCTATTGGCACCGGGGAGCTGTTTTTT; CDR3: CASSLLTGLADPIGTGELFF
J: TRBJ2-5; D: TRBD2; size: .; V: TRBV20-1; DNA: TGCAGTGCAAAACTAGCGCTCGAGACCCAGTACTTC; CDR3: CSAKLALETQYF
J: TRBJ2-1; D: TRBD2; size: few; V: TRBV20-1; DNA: TGCAGTGCCAGTACCCTAGCGGGATCCTACAATGAGCAGTTCTTC; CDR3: CSASTLAGSYNEQFF
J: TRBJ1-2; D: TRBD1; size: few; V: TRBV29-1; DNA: TGCAGCGCTGGACAGGGAGGACTATATGGCTACACCTTC; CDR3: CSAGQGGLYGYTF
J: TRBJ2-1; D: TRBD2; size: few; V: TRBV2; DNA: TGTGCCAGCAGTTTACAAAGCGGGAGGGCCTATGAGCAGTTCTTC; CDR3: CASSLQSGRAYEQFF
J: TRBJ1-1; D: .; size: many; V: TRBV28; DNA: TGTGCCAGCAGTTTCGGAGGGGGTAGGCGCACTGAAGCTTTCTTT; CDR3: CASSFGGGRRTEAFF
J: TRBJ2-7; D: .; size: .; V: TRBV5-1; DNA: TGCGCCAGCAGCCAGAACGAGCAGTACTTC; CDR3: CASSQNEQYF
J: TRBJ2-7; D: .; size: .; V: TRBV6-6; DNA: TGTGCCAGCAGAGTCAGCCTCTCCTACGAGCAGTACTTC; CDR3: CASRVSLSYEQYF
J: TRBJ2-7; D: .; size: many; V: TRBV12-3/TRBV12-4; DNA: TGTGCCAGCAGTGGGATTGGCCTATCCTACGAGCAGTACTTC; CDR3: CASSGIGLSYEQYF
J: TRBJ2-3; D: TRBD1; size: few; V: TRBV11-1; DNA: TGTGCCAGCAGCCCCGAGGACAGGGGAGGCACAGATACGCAGTATTTT; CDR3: CASSPEDRGGTDTQYF
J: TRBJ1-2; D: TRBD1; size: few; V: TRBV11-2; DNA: TGTGCCAGCAGCTTATCACAGGGGAACGGCTATGGCTACACCTTC; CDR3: CASSLSQGNGYGYTF
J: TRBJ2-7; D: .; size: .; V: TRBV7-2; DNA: TGTGCCAGCAGCCCGGGTCCAAACTACGAGCAGTACTTC; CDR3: CASSPGPNYEQYF
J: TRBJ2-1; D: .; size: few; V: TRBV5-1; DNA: TGCGCCAGCAGCTTGGTTCCAGGGAGGAATGAGCAGTTCTTC; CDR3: CASSLVPGRNEQFF
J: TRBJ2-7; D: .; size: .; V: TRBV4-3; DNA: TGCGCCAGCAGCCAAGAATGGACAGCCCCCGAGCAGTACTTC; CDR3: CASSQEWTAPEQYF
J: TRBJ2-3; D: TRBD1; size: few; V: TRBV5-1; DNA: TGCGCCAGCATAAGGGGGCCAACCACAGATACGCAGTATTTT; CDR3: CASIRGPTTDTQYF
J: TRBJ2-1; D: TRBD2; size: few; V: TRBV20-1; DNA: TGCAGTGCTAGAGGACTAGCGGGAGTGGGCAATGAGCAGTTCTTC; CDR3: CSARGLAGVGNEQFF
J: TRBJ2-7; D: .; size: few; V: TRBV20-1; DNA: TGCAGTGCTGCCCAGGGCAACGAGCAGTACTTC; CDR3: CSAAQGNEQYF
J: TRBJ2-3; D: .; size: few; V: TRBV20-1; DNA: TGCAGTGCTCGGGATGACAGCACAGATACGCAGTATTTT; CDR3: CSARDDSTDTQYF
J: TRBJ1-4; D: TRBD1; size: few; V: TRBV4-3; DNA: TGCGCCAGCAGCCGGGAGACAGGGGCCACTGAAAAACTGTTTTTT; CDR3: CASSRETGATEKLFF
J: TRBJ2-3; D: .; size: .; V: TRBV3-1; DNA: TGTGCCAGCAGCCACGCCGATTCCACAGATACGCAGTATTTT; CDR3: CASSHADSTDTQYF
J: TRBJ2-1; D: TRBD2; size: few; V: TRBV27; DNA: TGTGCCAGCAGGCCACTAAAACTAGCGGGAAAGTACAATGAGCAGTTCTTC; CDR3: CASRPLKLAGKYNEQFF
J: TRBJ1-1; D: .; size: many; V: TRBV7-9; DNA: TGTGCCAGCAGCTTAGTGTACACTGAAGCTTTCTTT; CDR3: CASSLVYTEAFF